Listed below are T cell receptor beta chains from one sample, sequenced in a study of OX40 agonist ivuxolimab in advanced cancers. Only in-frame clones appear in the TCRdb table, and some are missing; sequencing was by immunoSEQ multiplex PCR. The sample yields under 70,000 clones, 75% to 90% seen once. The starting material was CD4+ or CD8+ T cells sorted from blood, obtained in a trial of the OX40 agonist ivuxolimab. The source of these receptors is an adult with an advanced solid tumor such as melanoma, head and neck, liver or kidney cancer. Each CDR3 is given with its conserved first and last residue. Each record gives: clone size, V gene, J gene, D gene, CDR3 DNA, CDR3 protein. The D gene is left open where the match is weak. Some rows have no size entry. The others give once, few or many, or a class for an expanded clone.

size: .; V: TRBV19; J: TRBJ2-1; D: TRBD1; DNA: TGTGCCAGTAGGGGACCGGGACAGGGATATGATGAGCAGTTCTTC; CDR3: CASRGPGQGYDEQFF
size: once; V: TRBV10-2; J: TRBJ1-1; D: .; DNA: TGCGCCAGCAGAGATACAATGGGACGGTCTAACACTGAAGCTTTCTTT; CDR3: CASRDTMGRSNTEAFF
size: once; V: TRBV11-1; J: TRBJ2-7; D: TRBD2; DNA: TGTGCCAGCAGCTTAGACGCTAGCGGGTCGTTCGAGCAGTACTTC; CDR3: CASSLDASGSFEQYF
size: .; V: TRBV28; J: TRBJ2-7; D: .; DNA: TGTGCCAGCAGTTTGGCTAACGACTACGAGCAGTACTTC; CDR3: CASSLANDYEQYF
size: .; V: TRBV2; J: TRBJ2-1; D: .; DNA: TGTGCCAGCACCTTAGGCGATGAGCAGTTCTTC; CDR3: CASTLGDEQFF
size: .; V: TRBV19; J: TRBJ1-2; D: TRBD1; DNA: TGTGCCAGTAGTATAGATCGCGCAGGGGGCTCTGGCTACACCTTC; CDR3: CASSIDRAGGSGYTF
size: once; V: TRBV19; J: TRBJ2-1; D: TRBD1; DNA: TGTGCCAGTAGTACCTCGTTCCCGGGACAGGGGTACAATGAGCAGTTCTTC; CDR3: CASSTSFPGQGYNEQFF
size: .; V: TRBV5-1; J: TRBJ2-7; D: .; DNA: TGCGCCAGCAGCCCCGGACTACTCTACGAGCAGTACTTC; CDR3: CASSPGLLYEQYF
size: once; V: TRBV7-3; J: TRBJ2-5; D: .; DNA: TGTGCCAGCAGCTTAACGGGTAGCGGTCCCCAAGAGACCCAGTACTTC; CDR3: CASSLTGSGPQETQYF
size: .; V: TRBV10-3; J: TRBJ1-1; D: TRBD1; DNA: TGTGCCATCAGTGAACAGGGGGCGCAAACTGAAGCTTTCTTT; CDR3: CAISEQGAQTEAFF
size: .; V: TRBV6-1; J: TRBJ1-1; D: .; DNA: TGTGCCAGCAGGGGGGACACGGCCCGAGGGACTGAAGCTTTCTTT; CDR3: CASRGDTARGTEAFF
size: .; V: TRBV5-1; J: TRBJ2-7; D: .; DNA: TGCGCCAGCAGACAGACTCTCGGGCGAAGACCCTACGAGCAGTACTTC; CDR3: CASRQTLGRRPYEQYF
size: .; V: TRBV6-5; J: TRBJ1-5; D: .; DNA: TGTGCCAGCAAGGGTATCGATCAGCCCCAGCATTTT; CDR3: CASKGIDQPQHF
size: .; V: TRBV5-5; J: TRBJ1-2; D: .; DNA: TGTGCCAGCAGCGCGGACGGAGCTAACTATGGCTACACCTTC; CDR3: CASSADGANYGYTF
size: .; V: TRBV10-1; J: TRBJ1-5; D: .; DNA: TGCGCCAGCAGTGCTGGGGTTAATCAGCCCCAGCATTTT; CDR3: CASSAGVNQPQHF
size: .; V: TRBV6-1; J: TRBJ2-1; D: TRBD2; DNA: TGTGCCAGCAGTGGGTCTGCGACTAGCGTTAACAATGAGCAGTTCTTC; CDR3: CASSGSATSVNNEQFF
size: .; V: TRBV2; J: TRBJ1-4; D: .; DNA: TGTGCCAGCCGGGGGGGACTGGGTAATGAAAAACTGTTTTTT; CDR3: CASRGGLGNEKLFF
size: few; V: TRBV5-1; J: TRBJ1-1; D: .; DNA: TGCGCCAGCAGCTTGTTTTCTGACAACACTGAAGCTTTCTTT; CDR3: CASSLFSDNTEAFF
size: .; V: TRBV5-4; J: TRBJ1-1; D: .; DNA: TGTGCCAGCAGCTTGGGTCCGGGGGCGATAACTGAAGCTTTCTTT; CDR3: CASSLGPGAITEAFF
size: .; V: TRBV30; J: TRBJ2-1; D: TRBD2; DNA: TGTGCCTGGCGGACTAGCGGGAGTTATGAGCAGTTCTTC; CDR3: CAWRTSGSYEQFF
size: .; V: TRBV5-4; J: TRBJ1-2; D: .; DNA: TGTGCCAGCAGCTCGGCGGGGGAGAGAAACTATGGCTACACCTTC; CDR3: CASSSAGERNYGYTF
size: .; V: TRBV2; J: TRBJ1-2; D: .; DNA: TGTGCCAGCAGCGCAGGGCTGTCTTATGGCTACACCTTC; CDR3: CASSAGLSYGYTF
size: .; V: TRBV30; J: TRBJ2-7; D: TRBD1; DNA: TGTGCCTGGAGTAAAACTGACAGGGGAATTGGTCGGGAGCAGTACTTC; CDR3: CAWSKTDRGIGREQYF
size: .; V: TRBV7-8; J: TRBJ1-2; D: .; DNA: TGTGCCAGCAGCCGGGACGGGGGCTACACCTTC; CDR3: CASSRDGGYTF
size: .; V: TRBV28; J: TRBJ2-3; D: TRBD2; DNA: TGTGCCAGCAGTTCTCTCTACGGGGGGGCTAGCACAGATACGCAGTATTTT; CDR3: CASSSLYGGASTDTQYF
size: once; V: TRBV28; J: TRBJ1-1; D: .; DNA: TGTGCCAGCAGTTTATTCGCGGGGGCGCCCATATTT; CDR3: CASSLFAGAPIF
size: .; V: TRBV2; J: TRBJ1-2; D: .; DNA: TGTGCCAGCAGTGTAGACAGAGACTATGGCTACACCTTC; CDR3: CASSVDRDYGYTF
size: .; V: TRBV2; J: TRBJ1-4; D: TRBD1; DNA: TGTGCCAGCAGGAAAGACAGGGTTGAAAAACTGTTTTTT; CDR3: CASRKDRVEKLFF
size: .; V: TRBV6-5; J: TRBJ1-5; D: .; DNA: TGTGCCAGCAGTTACTCGTCGGGGGGCGGCTATCAGCCCCAGCATTTT; CDR3: CASSYSSGGGYQPQHF
size: .; V: TRBV5-6; J: TRBJ2-1; D: TRBD1; DNA: TGTGCCAGCAGCTGGAGGACAGGGAGCTCCTACAATGAGCAGTTCTTC; CDR3: CASSWRTGSSYNEQFF
size: .; V: TRBV2; J: TRBJ1-1; D: .; DNA: TGTGCCAGCGGAGGGACGATGAACACTGAAGCTTTCTTT; CDR3: CASGGTMNTEAFF
size: .; V: TRBV7-6; J: TRBJ2-5; D: .; DNA: TGTGCCAGCAGCTTAGAGGAGAGGGTCCAAGAGACCCAGTACTTC; CDR3: CASSLEERVQETQYF
size: .; V: TRBV7-8; J: TRBJ1-2; D: .; DNA: TGTGCCAGCAGCTTGACCTTAGGGGATGGCTACACCTTC; CDR3: CASSLTLGDGYTF
size: .; V: TRBV28; J: TRBJ1-4; D: TRBD1; DNA: TGTGCCAGCAGTACCGGGACAGCTAATGAAAAACTGTTTTTT; CDR3: CASSTGTANEKLFF
size: once; V: TRBV11-2; J: TRBJ2-5; D: .; DNA: TGTGCCAGCAGCTTAGAGGCAGGGTTTGAGACCCAGTACTTC; CDR3: CASSLEAGFETQYF
size: .; V: TRBV5-1; J: TRBJ2-2; D: TRBD1; DNA: TGCGCCAGCAGAATAACAGGGGCGAACACCGGGGAGCTGTTTTTT; CDR3: CASRITGANTGELFF
size: .; V: TRBV7-3; J: TRBJ2-1; D: .; DNA: TGTGCCAGCAGCTTACCTCCCGGAGGGGGCAATGAGCAGTTCTTC; CDR3: CASSLPPGGGNEQFF
size: .; V: TRBV28; J: TRBJ1-2; D: TRBD1; DNA: TGTGCCAGCACCCCCGACAGGGTCTATGGCTACACCTTC; CDR3: CASTPDRVYGYTF
size: .; V: TRBV7-9; J: TRBJ2-1; D: .; DNA: TGTGCCAGCAGCACCACGGCAGATTACAATGAGCAGTTCTTC; CDR3: CASSTTADYNEQFF